This T cell receptor beta chain was observed in a study of T cells after yellow fever vaccination. Findings of the study overall: Contamination by abundant bulk-population clonotypes could be present in FACS-sorted repertoires. Post-booster repertoires again held most primary-vaccination clones (just under 97% CD4, roughly 90% CD8).

With 6 bases removed from V and 9 bases from J, the gap between germline ends came to 10 bases. The CDR3 has 10 residues. Germline CDR1 SQVTM, CDR2 ANQGSEA. Turning to this clonotype: Antigen unknown.

Making TCR cDNA involved 5'RACE template switching, which added UMIs and a universal primer site. TCRdb independently ran MiXCR on the 5' RACE reads; one entry per CDR3 protein. Of 150,000 to 200,000 distinct CDR3 sequences listed, roughly 11% were seen once; the top ten hold 35% to 45%. V usage is TRBV29-1 and J usage is TRBJ2-3, with D perhaps given as TRBD1 or TRBD2 (5 bases each). The material sequenced was CD8+ T cells sorted from PBMCs, taken 15 days after the yellow fever booster vaccination. The TCR was taken from a man aged 18-30 years who received the YFV17D yellow fever vaccine. CDR3 residues: CSVGVGTQYF. DNA for the CDR3: TGCAGCGTGGGGGTGGGCACGCAGTATTTT.